Included here is one TCR beta chain sequence, with context. This clone's antigen is unknown. No base-level quality is on record; no much larger clone is a single base apart. These data originate in a study of T cell responses to AZD1222 COVID-19 vaccine (dated by TCRdb to the early 2020s). For context, the study as a whole: A total of just over 230 trial participants underwent TCR sequencing, of whom 207 received two doses of AZD1222 and some 25 received two doses of the MenACWY control vaccine. Trial participants were enrolled into age subgroups of 18-55, 56-69 and 70-plus years, which contained roughly 140, 27 and 60 TCR-sequenced participants, respectively.

General study outcomes and caveats: Participants were mostly white British, with more females than males. The authors suggested clonal diversity may have been underestimated. CD4 TCRs associated with the vaccine covered the entire spike protein, and the dominant responses were in regions 160-218 and 743-854. Epitopes outside the regions mutated in the B.1.351 and B.1.1.7 variants were reportedly recognized by nearly half of the unique spike-specific TCRs. Conclusions about previously exposed vaccinees are limited because only six or seven AZD1222 recipients were SARS-CoV-2 seropositive at baseline. After two AZD1222 doses, spike-specific TCR breadth and depth were significantly higher than at day 0 and than in MenACWY recipients. The 56-69-year group was small, and its depth increase did not reach significance, likely because of low power. No day 14 peak-response samples were available, so repertoires were characterized only after the peak T cell response.

The CDR3 regions of human TCRbeta chains were analyzed by immunosequencing. Under the source paper's analysis protocol: Repertoire TCRs were matched against a reference library of SARS-CoV-2-specific TCRs generated with the MIRA antigen-specificity platform. Breadth was defined as the fraction of unique TCRs that were SARS-CoV-2-associated. Depth was defined as the fraction of total T cells that were SARS-CoV-2-associated. Each spike-specific TCR was assigned to its reactive spike region and to a CD4 or CD8 class using the MIRA data. Log10-transformed breadth and depth values were compared by one-way ANOVA with Sidak's multiple comparisons tests. As stored in TCRdb, this immuneACCESS dataset retains in-frame rearrangements with V and J assigned. A fraction of the clones does not appear; measured against another copy, unresolved V genes explain less than half of the discrepancy, and the remainder lacks a known reason. That table supplies the V and J calls and clone size; D and trimming were determined from the DNA. For this sample the table gives 150,000 or so clones, of which 85% to 95% were detected only once. The ten top clones hold over 4.5% of the sample.

This specimen's time point label, per the study, means: about 28 days (+/-7) after the second vaccine dose. AZD1222 recipients whose second dose came at about 4 weeks and those whose second dose came at about 12 weeks were combined into one group, since spike-specific TCR depth and breadth did not differ between the two schedules. Samples from vaccinated people were obtained from the UK trials COV001 and COV002, which included a single-blind randomized controlled phase 2/3 trial of AZD1222 (ChAdOx1 nCoV-19) in healthy adults. Trial participant PBMC samples were collected at day 0 and day 28 after the second dose for TCRbeta chain sequencing. The junction shows trimming of 9 bases on V and 5 bases on J, and the gene matches do not reach 2 bases of it. Looking up the germline V gene (reference sequence) yields CDR1 WNHNN and CDR2 SYGVQD. Including cysteine and phenylalanine, the CDR3 has 13 amino acids. Of all the DNA, just the CDR3 is kept, 39 bases in frame from base 1.

This clonotype originated in an adult who received the AZD1222 COVID-19 vaccine. The sequences come from peripheral blood, collected 28 days after the second AZD1222 dose. The chain joins TRBV10-1 to TRBJ2-3, with TRBD2 matching 13 junction bases. The encoded CDR3 is CASGTSGKDTQYF. In nucleotide form, the sequence is TGCGCCAGTGGGACTAGCGGGAAAGATACGCAGTATTTT.